The 20 T cell receptor beta chains listed next were all sequenced from one sample in a study of beta chain bispecific antibodies for T cell cancers. TCRdb called the 5' RACE reads again in MiXCR, with one record for every CDR3 protein. The sample includes 9,000 or so distinct CDR3 sequences, 2.2% of them seen just once. Their specific antigens are unknown. Expansion lasted 2 to 4 days, with either anti-CD3 antibody OKT3 or CD3/CD28 beads. Whole-study findings and limits: Normal T cells contributed less of the targeted TRBV signal than the leukemia cells did.

The specimen was T cells from a healthy donor cultured with Jurkat leukemia cells, collected from a culture containing an anti-CD19 bispecific antibody. The receptors come from a human donor in good health. Some clones in this sample may be carry-over from other donors' samples.

This clonotype was seen repeatedly, ten times or more. The chain recombines TRBV19 with TRBJ1-2, with D possibly matching TRBD1 (5 bases). V dropped 7 bases and J dropped 8 bases, with 11 bases sitting between them. Germline CDR1 reads LNHDA; CDR2 reads SQIVND (reference sequence). The CDR3 length is 11 residues. For the CDR3, the DNA is TGTGCCAGTACCTCGGGGCACGGCTACACCTTC. It translates to CASTSGHGYTF.

This clonotype was counted many times. The chain carries TRBV6-2 or TRBV6-3 and TRBJ1-3; D call uncertain. Trimming stripped 7 bases from V and 6 bases from J, with 19 bases between. The V gene's germline CDR1 is MNHEY and CDR2 SVGEGT. The CDR3 covers 15 residues. CDR3 DNA: TGTGCCAGCACCCCGGCATTCGGAAATGAAAACACCATATATTTT. Translation gives CASTPAFGNENTIYF.

This clonotype was detected ten times or more. The chain carries TRBV3-1 and TRBJ2-1; the match to TRBD2 covers 8 bases. Germline values: CDR1 LGHDT, CDR2 YNNKEL (reference sequence). The CDR3 contains 14 residues. Germline trimming cut 4 bases from V and 7 bases from J; bases unmatched to any gene: 6. The CDR3 is CASSRTGGINEQFF. The CDR3 region has the DNA TGTGCCAGCAGCCGAACGGGAGGGATAAATGAGCAGTTCTTC.

This clonotype was observed at least ten times. The chain combines TRBV27 with TRBJ2-3; TRBD2 aligns across 9 bases. CDR1 is MNHEY and CDR2 is SMNVEV in the germline V gene (reference sequence). The CDR3 runs 16 residues. The V segment lost 5 bases and the J segment 2 bases; nucleotides outside the gene matches: 8. The CDR3 DNA follows: TGTGCCAGCAGTCCCGGGGCGGGGGGGTACACAGATACGCAGTATTTT. It translates to CASSPGAGGYTDTQYF.

In this sample, this clonotype turned up many times. The chain joins TRBV5-1 to TRBJ2-5, with a weak D call TRBD1 (6 bases). Trimming took off 4 bases at V and 5 bases at J, with 18 bases between the two ends. This CDR3 is 15 amino acids long. CDR1 is SGHRS and CDR2 is YFSETQ in the germline V gene. The CDR3 sequence: CASSQDSIASETQYF. In DNA form, the CDR3 reads TGCGCCAGCAGCCAGGACAGCATTGCCTCCGAGACCCAGTACTTC.

This clonotype was seen ten or more times. The chain couples TRBV5-1 to TRBJ2-3; D gene ambiguous. The CDR3 is 13 residues long. From germline, CDR1 is SGHRS and CDR2 YFSETQ. V lost 3 bases, J lost 1 base, and 6 bases lay in between. The CDR3 region has the DNA TGCGCCAGCAGCTACACAGGCACAGATACGCAGTATTTT. It specifies CASSYTGTDTQYF.

This clonotype was recorded many times. This chain joins TRBV10-2 and TRBJ2-1, with TRBD2 as a possible D gene (5 bases). The germline gives CDR1 WSHSY, CDR2 SAAADI. The CDR3 consists of 13 residues. Trimming shortened V by 0 bases and J by 12 bases, and 12 bases separated the two germline ends. The CDR3 nucleotides are TGCGCCAGCAGTGAGTCCCCCGAGGGTCGGCAGTTCTTC. Translating it yields CASSESPEGRQFF.

This clonotype was detected many times. The chain joins TRBV28 to TRBJ1-4, with D unclear. Germline values: CDR1 MDHEN, CDR2 SYDVKM. Trimming removed 7 bases from V and 7 bases from J, with 19 bases in between. The CDR3 runs 15 residues. CDR3 DNA: TGTGCCAGCACCCCAGCCCAGACTCCGATTGAAAAACTGTTTTTT. It yields the protein CASTPAQTPIEKLFF.

This clonotype appeared many times. The chain is built from TRBV14 and TRBJ2-1; D not certain. In germline, CDR1 is SGHDN, CDR2 FVKESK. V lost 4 bases and J 0 bases, leaving 10 bases between the germline ends. The CDR3 consists of 15 residues. CDR3 nucleotide sequence: TGTGCCAGCAGCCCAGTTTACGGCTCCTACAATGAGCAGTTCTTC. As protein: CASSPVYGSYNEQFF.

This clonotype was counted at least ten times. V is TRBV20-1 and J is TRBJ1-1; D is uncertain. The CDR3 has 13 amino acids. Germline-derived CDR1 and CDR2 are DFQATT and SNEGSKA (reference sequence). V gave up 0 bases and J gave up 1 base, with 6 bases separating them. CDR3 residues: CSARDLGNTEAFF. CDR3 DNA: TGCAGTGCTAGAGATCTGGGGAACACTGAAGCTTTCTTT.

This clonotype was observed a handful of times. V usage is TRBV4-1 and J usage is TRBJ2-1, with 13 bases matching TRBD2. Germline V CDR1 and CDR2: MGHRA, YSYEKL. The CDR3 is made up of 17 amino acids. The J segment lost 7 bases and the V segment lost 5 bases, leaving 11 bases of the junction unmatched. The CDR3 DNA follows: TGCGCCAGCAGCTACGGACTAGCGGGGGCGGACGCGAATGAGCAGTTCTTC. Its protein is CASSYGLAGADANEQFF.

This clonotype was found many times. The chain links TRBV6-1 to TRBJ2-7, with D possibly matching TRBD2 (6 bases). There are 16 residues in the CDR3. The germline V gene encodes CDR1 MNHNS and CDR2 SASEGT. Deletions cut 2 bases from V and 2 bases from J, with 16 bases between. The CDR3 DNA reads as TGTGCCAGCAGTGAATTAGCGGAAAGCGGCGCCTACGAGCAGTACTTC. Protein product: CASSELAESGAYEQYF.

This clonotype has ten or more counts. V and J are TRBV20-1 and TRBJ2-3, with TRBD2 identical over 7 bases. J was trimmed by 0 bases and V by 3 bases; bases with no gene match: 12. The CDR3 totals 17 residues. Germline assignment: CDR1 DFQATT and CDR2 SNEGSKA (reference sequence). CDR3 in DNA: TGCAGTGCTAGGGAACCAGCGAGCGGGGCTAGCACAGATACGCAGTATTTT. Amino acid sequence: CSAREPASGASTDTQYF.

This clonotype was detected ten times or more. The chain has TRBV27 and TRBJ1-5; D remains unclear. The CDR3 has 12 amino acids. The ends were cut back, 3 bases at V and 6 bases at J, with 6 bases in the middle. From germline, CDR1 is MNHEY and CDR2 SMNVEV (reference sequence). CDR3 loop: CASSFPGQPQHF. In DNA, the CDR3 is TGTGCCAGCAGTTTCCCAGGTCAGCCCCAGCATTTT.

The sample holds many counts of this clonotype. This chain's CDR3 is CASVGTESYEQYF. In nucleotides, the CDR3 is TGCGCCAGCGTCGGGACAGAATCCTACGAGCAGTACTTC. J is TRBJ2-7 and V is TRBV5-1; 7 positions match TRBD1. CDR3 length: 13 residues. The V segment lost 7 bases and the J segment 1 base; nucleotides outside the gene matches: 5. Germline CDR1 reads SGHRS; CDR2 reads YFSETQ.

The chain is built from TRBV30 and TRBJ2-1; D gene uncertain. With 5 bases removed from V and 5 bases from J, the gap between germline ends came to 7 bases. The CDR3 extends over 11 amino acids. The germline V gene has CDR1 GTSNPN and CDR2 SVGIG (reference sequence). The CDR3: CAWGVNNEQFF. The CDR3 DNA sequence: TGTGCCTGGGGGGTGAACAATGAGCAGTTCTTC.

There are many counts of this clonotype. This sequence joins TRBV5-1 and TRBJ2-5; D may correspond to TRBD1 or TRBD2 (6 bases each). This CDR3 spans 15 amino acids. CDR1 SGHRS and CDR2 YFSETQ come from the germline V gene. The V end lost 4 bases, the J end lost 2 bases, and 15 bases lay between the germline ends. The CDR3 DNA reads TGCGCCAGCAGCCCTTGGGGGGCCTCTCAAGAGACCCAGTACTTC. This encodes CASSPWGASQETQYF. The full variable domain, rest sourced from reference TRBV5-1 and TRBJ2-5, is KAGVTQTPRYLIKTRGQQVTLSCSPISGHRSVSWYQQTPGQGLQFLFEYFSETQRNKGNFPGRFSGRQFSNSRSEMNVSTLELGDSALYLCASSPWGASQETQYFGPGTRLLVL.

This clonotype has a count of ten or more. This rearrangement joins TRBV5-1 to TRBJ2-5, with D perhaps given as TRBD1 or TRBD2 (5 bases each). Germline V gene sequence: CDR1 SGHRS, CDR2 YFSETQ. V lost 7 bases and J 5 bases, leaving 15 bases between the germline ends. The CDR3 runs to 13 residues. CDR3 sequence (DNA): TGCGCCAGCCGCGAGGGGACGGAGGAGACCCAGTACTTC. Translation: CASREGTEETQYF.

The table lists this clonotype with many counts. For the CDR3, the DNA is TGTGCCAGTGACTGGACAGGGCCTCAGCCCCAGCATTTT. Amino acid sequence: CASDWTGPQPQHF. The chain carries TRBV19 and TRBJ1-5; 8 positions match TRBD1. The CDR3 spans 13 residues. The V segment lost 8 bases and the J segment 6 bases; nucleotides outside the gene matches: 6. Looked up from germline, CDR1 is LNHDA and CDR2 is SQIVND (reference sequence).

This clonotype was recorded many times. This rearrangement joins TRBV7-2 to TRBJ2-6; possibly TRBD1 for D (6 bases). The V gene's germline CDR1 is SGHTA and CDR2 FQGNSA. This CDR3 contains 17 residues. Trimming took 1 base from V and 4 from J, leaving 14 bases between them. CDR3 sequence: CASSLDRVSGGANVLTF. CDR3 DNA: TGTGCCAGCAGCTTAGACAGGGTCTCAGGAGGGGCCAACGTCCTGACTTTC.